One T cell receptor (beta chain) is described in this entry. Its target is not known. While the first cohort had around 700 subjects, the donors belonged to the separate validation cohort of 100 to 150 subjects. This specimen belongs to a study of cytomegalovirus exposure and HLA in healthy donors. Study-wide results and limits: In vitro work confirmed that a few CMV-associated chains recognize CMV antigens. First-cohort TCR clusters tended to co-occur in the roughly 130 validation repertoires, a later analysis found.

Clones were read by immunoSEQ multiplex PCR, and TCRdb kept only the in-frame ones, dropping some. The data hold about 110,000 clones, with approximately 87% observed a single time. This CDR3 has 15 amino acids. Germline values: CDR1 MDHEN, CDR2 SYDVKM. V gave up 3 bases and J gave up 4 bases, with 12 bases separating them. The rearrangement uses TRBV28 and TRBJ2-2; D gene unclear. Sequences were obtained from PBMCs. This receptor was obtained from a woman in her 30s in good health and CMV-seropositive. The CDR3 here is CASSFPGSRTGELFF. CDR3 in DNA: TGTGCCAGCAGTTTCCCCGGGTCTCGCACCGGGGAGCTGTTTTTT.